What follows describes a single TCR beta chain. Its antigen is currently not known. No clone much larger than this one lies a single base away; base qualities are absent. The sample is drawn from a study of T and B cells in COVID-19 patients (dated by TCRdb to the early 2020s). With regard to the full study: Using TRB and IGH repertoire sequencing of peripheral blood, the study characterized adaptive immunity in COVID-19 patients who had active infection or had recovered. A recovered cohort comprised some 19 patients contributing 20 to 25 samples, mostly after mild to moderate COVID-19 managed as outpatients. A median age of roughly 31 years was recorded in the recovered cohort versus around 70 years in the active-infection cohort. Critical illness requiring mechanical ventilation or ECMO was present in about 55% of the roughly 20 patients in the active-infection cohort. Comorbidities linked to unfavorable COVID-19 outcome were present in about 90% of the 20 patients in the active-infection cohort. The TCR and BCR sequence repository comprised 37 patients and roughly 69 time points, with over 8 million TCR sequences analysed. A couple of patients were in both the active and recovered cohorts because samples existed from active disease and from after recovery. Repertoire analyses used an age-matched reference group of approximately 42 healthy donors who were negative for COVID-19 antibodies as the comparison. As many as 9 follow-up blood samples were taken per patient, and some of the samples covered different disease stages within the same individual.

The listed sequencing device is Illumina MiSeq. Multiplex PCR with BIOMED2 TRB-A/B primer pools was used to amplify TRB rearrangements. Illumina-compatible adapters and 7-nucleotide sample barcodes were attached to the amplicons through two consecutive PCRs. Phusion HS II polymerase was used for all library PCRs. Amplicons were gel-purified with the NucleoSpin Gel and PCR Clean-up kit, quantified on Qubit, and pooled at approximately 3.7 nM. The quality of the amplicon pool was checked on an Agilent 2100 Bioanalyzer prior to Illumina next-generation sequencing. The authors processed their data as follows. MiXCR 3.0.8 with the default MiXCR reference library was used to annotate TRB rearrangements. Non-productive reads and sequences with fewer than 2 reads were removed, and every unique CDR3 nucleotide sequence was treated as one clone. Clonality, diversity, richness and V-J gene usage were calculated in R 3.5.1. GLIPH2 was used to cluster TCRs based on CDR3 similarity, and OLGA was used to calculate the generation probabilities. Only GLIPH2 clusters containing at least four unique TCR clonotypes present in at least three individuals were kept. TCRdb reprocessing: public reads trimmed at Q25 with fastp, clones called with MiXCR, in-frame beta chains kept. Rows merge per CDR3 protein into single entries with the most common DNA and genes. TCRdb's processing, not the authors' own work, is the source of the V and J calls. Within this sample are approximately 4,100 distinct CDR3 sequences, with around 27% of them counted one time only. Roughly 45% of the sample lies in the top ten.

What the work shows at the level of the full study, not this receptor alone: Specific T cell subsets (CD4+/Treg/CD8+) and sorted SARS-CoV-2-responsive or tetramer+ T cells had not yet been sequenced, and these experiments were ongoing. Few blood samples were available from mildly ill patients while symptoms were present, and early samples from severe cases were likewise scarce. The cohort was judged too small for assessing how HLA contributes to COVID-19 susceptibility or severity. In patients with COVID-19, the usage of TRBV/TRBJ genes was reported to be strongly skewed. A total of fewer than 2,500 TCR clusters were exclusive to the recovered cohort, and 25 to 40 of those clusters were low-pGen clusters. Prospective validation of the reported TCR clusters was stated to be required before clinical use. TRB repertoires were found to be highly clonal in active COVID-19, whereas diversity and richness at recovery were found to rise above healthy donor levels.

TRB repertoires were amplified from approximately 270-530 ng of genomic DNA extracted from blood. Material for sequencing was blood. The sequence was obtained from a human donor with active COVID-19. The donor label of this sample is uncertain.

CDR3 sequence: CSARDNRGEKGYTF. The bases are TGCAGTGCTAGAGATAATCGGGGGGAGAAGGGCTACACCTTC. The V and J segments used are TRBV20-1 and TRBJ1-2; perhaps TRBD1 is the D gene, with 5 bases matching. From its cysteine to its phenylalanine, the CDR3 spans 14 amino acids. Left in the record is the CDR3 DNA by itself, 42 bases read in frame from the first base. Trimming costs V 0 bases and J 8 bases, and their ends lie 16 bases apart. CDR1 and CDR2 were assigned from the germline V gene (reference sequence) as DFQATT and SNEGSKA.